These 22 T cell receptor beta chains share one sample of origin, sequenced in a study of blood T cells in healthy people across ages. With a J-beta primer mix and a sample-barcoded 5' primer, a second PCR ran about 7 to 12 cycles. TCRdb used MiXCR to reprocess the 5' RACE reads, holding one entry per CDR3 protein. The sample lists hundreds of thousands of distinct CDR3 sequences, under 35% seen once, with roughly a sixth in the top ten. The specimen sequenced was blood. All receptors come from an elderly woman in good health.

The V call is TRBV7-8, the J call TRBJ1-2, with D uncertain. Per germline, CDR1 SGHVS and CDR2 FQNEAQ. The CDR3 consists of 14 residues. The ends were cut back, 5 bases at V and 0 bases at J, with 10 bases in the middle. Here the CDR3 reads CASSNTAANYGYTF. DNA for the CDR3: TGTGCCAGCAGCAACACAGCAGCTAACTATGGCTACACCTTC.

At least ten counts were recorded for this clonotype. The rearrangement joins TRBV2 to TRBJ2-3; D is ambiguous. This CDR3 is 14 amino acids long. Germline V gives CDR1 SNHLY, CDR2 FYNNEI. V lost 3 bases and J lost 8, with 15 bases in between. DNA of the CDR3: TGTGCCAGCAGTGATACTCCAAAAGGCGGTACGCAGTATTTT. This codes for CASSDTPKGGTQYF.

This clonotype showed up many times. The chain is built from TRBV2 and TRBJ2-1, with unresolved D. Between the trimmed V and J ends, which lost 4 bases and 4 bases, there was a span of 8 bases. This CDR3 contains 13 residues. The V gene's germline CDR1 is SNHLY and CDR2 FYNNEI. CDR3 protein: CASSAYSYNEQFF. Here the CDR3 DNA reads TGTGCCAGCAGTGCCTACAGTTACAATGAGCAGTTCTTC.

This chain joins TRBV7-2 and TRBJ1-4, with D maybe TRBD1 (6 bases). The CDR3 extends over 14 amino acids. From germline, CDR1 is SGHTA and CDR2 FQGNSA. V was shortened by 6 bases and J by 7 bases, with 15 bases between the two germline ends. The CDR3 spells CASSLGGALEKLFF. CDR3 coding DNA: TGTGCCAGCAGTCTCGGGGGGGCCCTTGAAAAACTGTTTTTT.

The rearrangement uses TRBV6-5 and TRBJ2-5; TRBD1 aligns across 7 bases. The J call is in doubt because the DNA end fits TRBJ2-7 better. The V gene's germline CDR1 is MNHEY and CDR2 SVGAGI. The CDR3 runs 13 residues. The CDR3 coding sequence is TGTGCCAGCAGAAAAACAGGGGTCAACGAGCAGTACTTC. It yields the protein CASRKTGVNEQYF.

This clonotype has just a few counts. CDR3 amino acids: CASSLVGDQNTEAFF. CDR3 coding DNA: TGCGCCAGCAGCTTGGTTGGGGATCAGAACACTGAAGCTTTCTTT. This chain uses TRBV5-1 with TRBJ1-1; no definite D call. Germline CDR1 SGHRS, CDR2 YFSETQ. The CDR3 extends over 15 amino acids. The V gene lost 0 bases and the J gene lost 1 base, with 10 bases spanning the gap.

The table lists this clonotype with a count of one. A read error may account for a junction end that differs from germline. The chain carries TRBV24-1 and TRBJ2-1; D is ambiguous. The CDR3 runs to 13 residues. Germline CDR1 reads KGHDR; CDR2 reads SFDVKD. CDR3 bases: TGTGCAACCAGTGGTTCGGTGGCGGAGACCCAGTTCTTC. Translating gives CATSGSVAETQFF.

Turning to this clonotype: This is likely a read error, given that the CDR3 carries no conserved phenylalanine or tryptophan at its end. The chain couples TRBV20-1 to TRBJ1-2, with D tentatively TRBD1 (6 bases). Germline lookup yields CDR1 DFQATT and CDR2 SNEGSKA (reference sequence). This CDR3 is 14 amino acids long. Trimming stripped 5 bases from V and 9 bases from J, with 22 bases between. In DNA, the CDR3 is TGCAGTGCTCCGAGATCGTCCCAGAGGGGGAGCTACACCGTC. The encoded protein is CSAPRSSQRGSYTV.

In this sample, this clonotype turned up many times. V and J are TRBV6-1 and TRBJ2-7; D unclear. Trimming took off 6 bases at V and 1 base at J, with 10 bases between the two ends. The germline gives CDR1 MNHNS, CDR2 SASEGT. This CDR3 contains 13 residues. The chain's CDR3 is CASRAPNSYEQYF. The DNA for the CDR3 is TGTGCCAGCAGGGCCCCAAATTCCTACGAGCAGTACTTC.

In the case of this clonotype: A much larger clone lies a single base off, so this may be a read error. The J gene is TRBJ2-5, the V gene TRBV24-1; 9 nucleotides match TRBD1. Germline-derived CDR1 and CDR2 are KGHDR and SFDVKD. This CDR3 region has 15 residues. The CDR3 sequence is CATGDGTGYGETQYF. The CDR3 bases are TGTGCCACCGGTGATGGGACAGGGTATGGAGAGACCCAGTACTTC.

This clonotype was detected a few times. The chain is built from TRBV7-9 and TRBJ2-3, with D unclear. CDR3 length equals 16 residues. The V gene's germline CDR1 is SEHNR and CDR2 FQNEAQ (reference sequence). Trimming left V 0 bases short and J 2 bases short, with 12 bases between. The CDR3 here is CASSLAQVAHTDTQYF. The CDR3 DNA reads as TGTGCCAGCAGCTTAGCCCAGGTCGCCCACACAGATACGCAGTATTTT.

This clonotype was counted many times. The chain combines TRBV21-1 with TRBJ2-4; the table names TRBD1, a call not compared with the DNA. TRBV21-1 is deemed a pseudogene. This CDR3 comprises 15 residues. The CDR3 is CASSIPLRGKNIQYF. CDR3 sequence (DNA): TGTGCCAGCAGCATCCCCCTTCGGGGGAAAAACATTCAGTACTTC.

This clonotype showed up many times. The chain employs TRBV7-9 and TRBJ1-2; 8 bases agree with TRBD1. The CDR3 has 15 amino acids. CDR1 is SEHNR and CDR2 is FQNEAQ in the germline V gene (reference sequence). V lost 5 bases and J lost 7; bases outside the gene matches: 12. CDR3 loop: CASSPTVGQGSGYTF. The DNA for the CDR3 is TGTGCCAGCAGCCCAACCGTTGGACAGGGCAGTGGCTACACCTTC.

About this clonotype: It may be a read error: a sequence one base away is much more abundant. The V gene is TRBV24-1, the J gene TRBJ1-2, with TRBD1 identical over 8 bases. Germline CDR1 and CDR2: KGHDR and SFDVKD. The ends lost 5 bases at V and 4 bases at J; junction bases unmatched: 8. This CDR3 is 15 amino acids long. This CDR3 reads CATSGTRTGRYGYTF. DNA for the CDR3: TGTGCCACCAGTGGTACCCGGACAGGGCGCTATGGCTACACCTTC.

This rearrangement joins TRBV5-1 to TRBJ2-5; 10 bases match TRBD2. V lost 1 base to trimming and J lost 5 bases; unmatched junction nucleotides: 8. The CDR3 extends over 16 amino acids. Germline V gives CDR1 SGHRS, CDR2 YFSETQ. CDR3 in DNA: TGCGCCAGCAGCTTGAGCGGGGGGGCCACTCGGGAGACCCAGTACTTC. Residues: CASSLSGGATRETQYF.

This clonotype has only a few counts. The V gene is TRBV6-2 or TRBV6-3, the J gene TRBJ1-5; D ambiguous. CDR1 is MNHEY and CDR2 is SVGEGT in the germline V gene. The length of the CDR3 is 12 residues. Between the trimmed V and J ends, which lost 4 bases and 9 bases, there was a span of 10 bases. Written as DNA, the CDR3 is TGTGCCAGCAGTTTACCGCCATTGCCCCAGCATTTT. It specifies CASSLPPLPQHF.

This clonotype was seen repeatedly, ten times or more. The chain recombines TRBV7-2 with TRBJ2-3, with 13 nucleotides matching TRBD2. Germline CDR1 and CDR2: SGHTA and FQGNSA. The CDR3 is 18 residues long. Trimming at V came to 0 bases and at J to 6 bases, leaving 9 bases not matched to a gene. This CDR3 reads CASSLAALAGGPKDTQYF. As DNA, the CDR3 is TGTGCCAGCAGCTTAGCGGCACTAGCGGGGGGGCCGAAGGATACGCAGTATTTT.

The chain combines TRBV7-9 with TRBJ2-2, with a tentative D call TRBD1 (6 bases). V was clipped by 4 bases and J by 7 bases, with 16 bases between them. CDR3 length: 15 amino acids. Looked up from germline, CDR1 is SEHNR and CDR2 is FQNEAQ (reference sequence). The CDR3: CASSSIYRVVGELFF. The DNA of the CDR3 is TGTGCCAGCAGCTCCATCTACAGGGTGGTCGGGGAGCTGTTTTTT. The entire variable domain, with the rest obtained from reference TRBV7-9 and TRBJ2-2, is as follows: DTGVSQNPRHKITKRGQNVTFRCDPISEHNRLYWYRQTLGQGPEFLTYFQNEAQLEKSRLLSDRFSAERPKGSFSTLEIQRTEQGDSAMYLCASSSIYRVVGELFFGEGSRLTVL.

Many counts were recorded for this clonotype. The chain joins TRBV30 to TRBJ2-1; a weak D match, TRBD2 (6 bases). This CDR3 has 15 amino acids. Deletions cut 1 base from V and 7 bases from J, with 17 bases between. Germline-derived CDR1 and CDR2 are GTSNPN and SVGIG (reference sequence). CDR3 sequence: CAWSANWGVRNEQFF. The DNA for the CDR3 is TGTGCCTGGAGTGCAAATTGGGGGGTGAGGAATGAGCAGTTCTTC.

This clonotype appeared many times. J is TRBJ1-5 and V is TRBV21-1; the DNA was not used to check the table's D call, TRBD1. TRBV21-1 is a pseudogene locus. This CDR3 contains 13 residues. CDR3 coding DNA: TGTGCCAGCCCCAAGGGGAGCAATCAGCCCCAGCATTTT. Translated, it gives CASPKGSNQPQHF.

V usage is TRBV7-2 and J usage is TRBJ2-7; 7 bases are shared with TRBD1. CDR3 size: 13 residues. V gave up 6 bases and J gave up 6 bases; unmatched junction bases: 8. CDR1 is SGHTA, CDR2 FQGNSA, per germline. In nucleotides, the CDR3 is TGTGCCAGCAGGGGCAGGGGGTTCGGCGAGCAGTACTTC. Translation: CASRGRGFGEQYF.

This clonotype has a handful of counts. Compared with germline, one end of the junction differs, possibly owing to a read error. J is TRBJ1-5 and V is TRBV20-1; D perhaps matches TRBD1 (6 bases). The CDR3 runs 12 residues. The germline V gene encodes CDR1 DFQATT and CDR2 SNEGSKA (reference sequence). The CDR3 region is CRARQEDQPQHF. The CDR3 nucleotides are TGCAGGGCTAGACAGGAAGATCAGCCCCAGCATTTT.